A selection of T cell receptor beta chains follows, all from one sample in a study of blood T cells in healthy people across ages. TCRdb used MiXCR to reprocess the 5' RACE reads, holding one entry per CDR3 protein. The table lists about 1.4 million distinct CDR3 sequences, around 59% of them singletons. Sequenced: blood. The receptors come from a man younger than 30 in good health. Both conserved end residues are part of each CDR3. The D gene is left open where the match is weak. Rows give clone size only sometimes, using once, few, many, or a class for an expanded clone.

d_gene,j_gene,v_gene,abundance,CDR3aa,CDR3nt
TRBD2,TRBJ2-6,TRBV20-1,.,CSCRPTGGPGANVLTF,TGCAGTTGCCGACCAACGGGGGGGCCTGGGGCCAACGTCCTGACTTTC
.,TRBJ2-3,TRBV4-3,.,CASSQDWRGQDTQYF,TGCGCCAGCAGCCAAGATTGGAGGGGTCAAGATACGCAGTATTTT
.,TRBJ2-7,TRBV4-2,once,CASSQDEGRNYEQYF,TGTGCCAGCAGCCAAGATGAGGGTCGGAATTACGAGCAGTACTTC
TRBD2,TRBJ2-3,TRBV28,.,CASRASGDDFISTDTQYF,TGTGCCAGCAGAGCCAGCGGGGACGATTTTATTAGCACAGATACGCAGTATTTT
.,TRBJ2-5,TRBV7-2,.,CASSTTPMQTQYF,TGTGCCAGCAGCACAACGCCCATGCAGACCCAGTACTTC
.,TRBJ2-7,TRBV7-2,.,CASSPAGPHANEQYF,TGTGCCAGCAGCCCGGCCGGGCCCCACGCAAATGAGCAGTACTTC
.,TRBJ1-2,TRBV5-4,.,CASRPGKTTDGYTF,TGTGCCAGCAGGCCCGGGAAGACCACCGATGGCTACACCTTC
TRBD1,TRBJ1-5,TRBV15,.,CATSLQGGRMAGQPQHF,TGTGCCACCAGCCTACAGGGGGGAAGAATGGCGGGTCAGCCCCAGCATTTT
.,TRBJ2-3,TRBV4-2,.,CASSQDEGGTDTQYF,TGTGCCAGCAGCCAAGACGAAGGGGGCACAGATACGCAGTATTTT
.,TRBJ1-1,TRBV7-2,.,CASRPGPTEAFF,TGTGCCAGCAGGCCGGGTCCCACTGAAGCTTTCTTT
TRBD2,TRBJ2-7,TRBV12-3/TRBV12-4,.,CASSGLAGVSPTYEQYF,TGTGCCAGCAGTGGACTAGCGGGAGTTTCGCCAACCTACGAGCAGTACTTC
.,TRBJ2-7,TRBV5-1,.,CASSLGARGTIEKYF,TGCGCCAGCAGCTTGGGTGCTCGGGGGACCATAGAAAAGTACTTC
TRBD1,TRBJ1-2,TRBV12-3/TRBV12-4,once,CASSLTGIGDGYTF,TGTGCCAGCAGTTTGACAGGGATCGGTGATGGCTACACCTTC
.,TRBJ1-1,TRBV7-2,.,CASSSQGGNFEAFF,TGTGCCAGCAGCTCTCAAGGGGGTAACTTTGAAGCTTTCTTT
.,TRBJ2-1,TRBV20-1,.,CSARRGGTSGNEQFF,TGCAGTGCTAGGCGGGGCGGGACCAGTGGAAATGAGCAGTTCTTC
.,TRBJ2-1,TRBV4-3,few,CASSQDSRGQDNEQFF,TGCGCCAGCAGCCAAGATTCGAGGGGCCAAGACAATGAGCAGTTCTTC
.,TRBJ2-7,TRBV5-1,.,CASSLDSGFEQYF,TGCGCCAGCAGCTTAGATAGTGGGTTTGAGCAGTACTTC
.,TRBJ2-7,TRBV4-3,few,CASSLGSGSDEQYF,TGCGCCAGCAGCCTTGGGTCAGGGAGCGACGAGCAGTACTTC
.,TRBJ1-4,TRBV6-1,.,CASSGQFEKLFF,TGTGCCAGCAGTGGACAATTTGAAAAACTGTTTTTT
.,TRBJ2-6,TRBV30,.,CARSGGANVLTF,TGTGCCCGGAGCGGGGGGGCCAACGTCCTGACTTTC
TRBD2,TRBJ2-5,TRBV24-1,.,CATSDPGTSGGARETQYF,TGTGCCACCAGTGATCCTGGGACTAGCGGGGGGGCTAGGGAGACCCAGTACTTC
.,TRBJ2-7,TRBV25-1,.,CASSEGHWGYEQYF,TGTGCCAGCAGTGAAGGACATTGGGGCTACGAGCAGTACTTC
.,TRBJ2-3,TRBV20-1,.,CSASRGGLSTDTQYF,TGCAGTGCTAGTAGGGGGGGCCTTAGCACAGATACGCAGTATTTT
.,TRBJ1-2,TRBV12-3/TRBV12-4,.,CASSLGWANYGYTF,TGTGCCAGCAGTTTGGGTTGGGCTAACTATGGCTACACCTTC
.,TRBJ2-5,TRBV20-1,.,CSARESGETQYF,TGCAGTGCTAGAGAGTCAGGAGAGACCCAGTACTTC
.,TRBJ2-4,TRBV10-3,.,CAISTISGDIQYF,TGTGCCATCAGTACCATCTCGGGAGACATTCAGTACTTC
TRBD1,TRBJ2-5,TRBV7-2,.,CASSLDPGQEETQYF,TGTGCCAGCAGCTTGGACCCGGGACAGGAGGAGACCCAGTACTTC
.,TRBJ2-5,TRBV6-6,.,CASSYYAAYQETQYF,TGTGCCAGCAGTTACTACGCGGCATACCAAGAGACCCAGTACTTC
TRBD1,TRBJ1-2,TRBV6-2/TRBV6-3,.,CASSSSRGGINYGYTF,TGTGCCAGCAGTTCATCCAGGGGGGGCATTAACTATGGCTACACCTTC
.,TRBJ2-7,TRBV2,.,CASSEQGSSTYEQYF,TGTGCCAGCAGTGAACAGGGGTCCTCTACCTACGAGCAGTACTTC
.,TRBJ1-1,TRBV5-6,.,CASSLGMGAATEAFF,TGTGCCAGCAGCTTGGGGATGGGGGCGGCAACTGAAGCTTTCTTT
.,TRBJ2-1,TRBV4-1,.,CASSRLRGEYNEQFF,TGCGCCAGCAGCCGATTGCGGGGAGAGTACAATGAGCAGTTCTTC
.,TRBJ1-1,TRBV9,few,CASSGQALNTEAFF,TGTGCCAGCAGCGGACAGGCCTTGAACACTGAAGCTTTCTTT